This T cell receptor beta chain was profiled in a study of CD8 T cells in ankylosing spondylitis. The study's findings and limits: For ankylosing spondylitis blood, a TCR beta motif of roughly 8 highly homologous variants appeared characteristic.

As for this clonotype: Its antigen remains unidentified.

Each CDR3 protein gets one entry after TCRdb re-called the 5' RACE reads with MiXCR. The profile shows a few hundred thousand distinct CDR3 sequences, around 24% of them singletons. Germline loops: CDR1 LGHDT, CDR2 YNNKEL (reference sequence). The CDR3 totals 18 residues. The V and J ends lost 4 bases and 1 base respectively, with 21 bases between them. The V gene is TRBV3-1, the J gene TRBJ2-3; D not resolved. Sequencing was done on a sample of blood, either unsorted or a sorted T cell fraction (not recorded which). The TCR comes from a male donor with ankylosing spondylitis. The CDR3 spells CASSRQRNSDPRTDTQYF. The CDR3 region has the DNA TGTGCCAGCAGCCGCCAGCGAAACAGCGACCCCCGCACAGATACGCAGTATTTT.